These T cell receptor beta chains were read from a single sample in a study of vaccination effects on CD4 cells after COVID-19. TCRdb's table, derived via immunoSEQ multiplex PCR, lists solely in-frame clones and lacks some. The data show approximately 45,000 clones, around 76% seen once. Their recognized antigens are unknown. The sample consisted of CD4+ T cells from PBMCs cultured without peptide, taken before COVID-19 vaccination. These receptor sequences come from a human donor who had a prior SARS-CoV-2 infection. Each CDR3 is given with its conserved first and last residue. Each record gives: J gene, D gene, clone size, V gene, CDR3 DNA, CDR3 protein. A D gene is named only where the DNA matches it firmly. Expanded clones are given a class, and other clones once, few, many or no size at all.

J: TRBJ2-1
D: .
size: once
V: TRBV15
DNA: TGTGCCACCAGCAGAGGCCCGGGTCGGAATGAGCAGTTCTTC
CDR3: CATSRGPGRNEQFF

J: TRBJ2-3
D: .
size: few
V: TRBV11-3
DNA: TGTGCCAGCAGCGAGTATGCAGATACGCAGTATTTT
CDR3: CASSEYADTQYF

J: TRBJ2-2
D: .
size: once
V: TRBV19
DNA: TGTGCCAGTAGTATTCTGGGTAGTGGGGAGCTGTTTTTT
CDR3: CASSILGSGELFF

J: TRBJ1-3
D: .
size: .
V: TRBV28
DNA: TGTGCCAGCAGCCCACAACAGGGTTGGGGAGGAAACACCATATATTTT
CDR3: CASSPQQGWGGNTIYF

J: TRBJ2-5
D: TRBD1
size: .
V: TRBV7-3
DNA: TGTGCCAGCAGCCCCGGACAGGGAGAGACCCAGTACTTC
CDR3: CASSPGQGETQYF

J: TRBJ2-1
D: .
size: .
V: TRBV6-1
DNA: TGTGCCAGCAGTGACGTGGGGTTGAGCTCCTACAATGAGCAGTTCTTC
CDR3: CASSDVGLSSYNEQFF

J: TRBJ2-1
D: .
size: .
V: TRBV7-3
DNA: TGTGCCAGCAGCCCTGGTAGGGGACCTGGCTACAATGAGCAGTTCTTC
CDR3: CASSPGRGPGYNEQFF

J: TRBJ2-3
D: .
size: .
V: TRBV5-1
DNA: TGCGCCAGCAGTTTTAGCACAGATACGCAGTATTTT
CDR3: CASSFSTDTQYF

J: TRBJ2-3
D: .
size: .
V: TRBV28
DNA: TGTGCCAGCAGTCCCACAGGGTCGGGAGATACGCAGTATTTT
CDR3: CASSPTGSGDTQYF

J: TRBJ2-1
D: TRBD2
size: .
V: TRBV5-1
DNA: TGCGCCAGCAGCTTGTCGGGGGGGGCCGTCGTAGAGCAGTTCTTC
CDR3: CASSLSGGAVVEQFF

J: TRBJ1-4
D: .
size: once
V: TRBV14
DNA: TGTGCCAGCAGCAGGGCCCTTAATGAAAAACTGTTTTTT
CDR3: CASSRALNEKLFF

J: TRBJ1-5
D: .
size: .
V: TRBV9
DNA: TGTGCCAGCAGCGTAGGAGAGGGTCAGCCCCAGCATTTT
CDR3: CASSVGEGQPQHF

J: TRBJ2-6
D: .
size: .
V: TRBV10-3
DNA: TGTGCCATCAGTGAGTCAACAGCAACGAGCTCTGGGGCCAACGTCCTGACTTTC
CDR3: CAISESTATSSGANVLTF

J: TRBJ2-5
D: TRBD2
size: once
V: TRBV5-1
DNA: TGCGCCAGCAGCTTAGGGACTAGCGGGGTCCAAGAGACCCAGTACTTC
CDR3: CASSLGTSGVQETQYF

J: TRBJ2-6
D: .
size: .
V: TRBV3-1/TRBV3-2
DNA: TGTGCCAGCAGCCTTTTGGTAGCGAACTCTGGGGCCAACGTCCTGACTTTC
CDR3: CASSLLVANSGANVLTF

J: TRBJ1-2
D: TRBD1
size: once
V: TRBV7-9
DNA: TGTGCCAGCAGCTTATTTGCCAGGGGGGCCCCAGGCTACACCTTC
CDR3: CASSLFARGAPGYTF

J: TRBJ2-7
D: TRBD1
size: .
V: TRBV12-3/TRBV12-4
DNA: TGTGCCAGCAGTCTCACAGGGGTCGAGCAGTACTTC
CDR3: CASSLTGVEQYF

J: TRBJ2-7
D: TRBD2
size: .
V: TRBV11-3
DNA: TGTGCCAGCAGCTTGGCGACTAGCGGGGCTTCCGGGCAGTACTTC
CDR3: CASSLATSGASGQYF

J: TRBJ2-1
D: .
size: once
V: TRBV27
DNA: TGTGCCAGCAGTTTAATCGGCGGGGAAATAAATGAGCAGTTCTTC
CDR3: CASSLIGGEINEQFF

J: TRBJ1-1
D: .
size: .
V: TRBV5-1
DNA: TGCGCCAGCAGCTTGACGATGGGGATGGGGACTGAAGCTTTCTTT
CDR3: CASSLTMGMGTEAFF

J: TRBJ2-5
D: TRBD2
size: .
V: TRBV7-2
DNA: TGTGCCAGCACCCCACTAGCGGGGGGTATTTGGACCCAGTACTTC
CDR3: CASTPLAGGIWTQYF

J: TRBJ2-5
D: TRBD2
size: .
V: TRBV2
DNA: TGTGCCAGCAGTCCGGGGGGGGGCCAAGAGACCCAGTACTTC
CDR3: CASSPGGGQETQYF

J: TRBJ2-7
D: .
size: .
V: TRBV9
DNA: TGTGCCAGCAGCTTGCGCCCCCTCTACGAGCAGTACTTC
CDR3: CASSLRPLYEQYF

J: TRBJ2-1
D: .
size: .
V: TRBV6-1
DNA: TGTGCCAGCAGTGAACAAGCGCGGGACAAAAGACAGTTCTTC
CDR3: CASSEQARDKRQFF

J: TRBJ1-5
D: .
size: .
V: TRBV5-8
DNA: TGTGCCAGCAGCTTTTGGGCTCAGCCCCAGCATTTT
CDR3: CASSFWAQPQHF

J: TRBJ2-7
D: TRBD2
size: .
V: TRBV4-2
DNA: TGTGCCAGCAGCCAGCAAGCGGGGGACTCCTACGAGCAGTACTTC
CDR3: CASSQQAGDSYEQYF

J: TRBJ1-5
D: .
size: .
V: TRBV30
DNA: TGTGCCTGGAGTGTACGGAGAAGACGTCTTGGGCTCAATAATAGCAATCAGCCCCAGCATTTT
CDR3: CAWSVRRRRLGLNNSNQPQHF

J: TRBJ1-6
D: .
size: .
V: TRBV11-2
DNA: TGTGCCAGCAGCCCCTACCCGGACGGCGATTCACCCCTCCACTTT
CDR3: CASSPYPDGDSPLHF

J: TRBJ2-7
D: TRBD2
size: .
V: TRBV20-1
DNA: TGCAGTGCTAGTATAGCGGGAATCTACGAGCAGTACTTC
CDR3: CSASIAGIYEQYF

J: TRBJ2-3
D: TRBD1
size: .
V: TRBV5-1
DNA: TGCGCCAGCAGCACAGGGACAGGGACTGATACGCAGTATTTT
CDR3: CASSTGTGTDTQYF

J: TRBJ2-7
D: .
size: .
V: TRBV11-2
DNA: TGTGCCAGCAGCCCAACAAACTTC
CDR3: CASSPTNF